These T cell receptor beta chains were read from a single sample in a study of shared clonotypes between healthy human individuals. TCRdb's copy holds only in-frame clones and misses some; the assay was immunoSEQ multiplex PCR. The data show about 2.4 million clones, with roughly 93% seen just once and approximately 0.35% held by the top ten. The specimen sequenced was naive CD4+ T cells from PBMCs. These TCRs come from a man in his late teens or twenties in good health. Some clones in this sample may be carry-over from other donors' samples. Both conserved end residues are part of each CDR3. D genes are given only for firm matches. The size field is filled for only some rows; it gives once, few, many or a size class.

clone_size,j_call,d_call,v_call,cdr3_aa,cdr3_nt
.,TRBJ2-7,TRBD2,TRBV6-6,CASSFPTTSGRNEQYF,TGTGCCAGCAGTTTCCCTACGACTAGCGGGAGAAACGAGCAGTACTTC
.,TRBJ2-7,.,TRBV30,CAWRASVRSYEQYF,TGTGCCTGGAGGGCGAGTGTTCGCTCCTACGAGCAGTACTTC
.,TRBJ2-2,.,TRBV18,CASPSTRANTGELFF,TGTGCCAGCCCGTCGACTAGGGCGAACACCGGGGAGCTGTTTTTT
.,TRBJ1-1,.,TRBV5-4,CASSWGNGLRAFF,TGTGCCAGCAGCTGGGGCAACGGACTCAGAGCTTTCTTT
once,TRBJ2-7,TRBD2,TRBV19,CASSIPTSGTYEQYF,TGTGCCAGTAGTATACCGACTAGCGGAACCTACGAGCAGTACTTC
once,TRBJ1-2,TRBD1,TRBV27,CASSFRQGVGGYTF,TGTGCCAGCAGTTTTAGACAGGGGGTCGGTGGCTACACCTTC
.,TRBJ2-3,.,TRBV5-4,CASSLVRGGADTQYF,TGTGCCAGCAGCCTGGTGAGGGGGGGCGCAGATACGCAGTATTTT
.,TRBJ1-2,TRBD1,TRBV18,CASSQQGAHNYGYTF,TGTGCCAGCTCACAACAGGGGGCTCATAACTATGGCTACACCTTC
.,TRBJ1-3,.,TRBV10-3,CAIMNSRSGNTIYF,TGTGCCATCATGAACAGCCGCTCTGGAAACACCATATATTTT
.,TRBJ2-1,TRBD2,TRBV11-3,CASSFGAGGPYNEQFF,TGTGCCAGCAGCTTCGGGGCGGGAGGACCCTACAATGAGCAGTTCTTC
.,TRBJ2-5,TRBD1,TRBV5-1,CASSLGQGAETQYF,TGCGCCAGCAGCCTAGGACAGGGGGCAGAGACCCAGTACTTC
.,TRBJ2-3,.,TRBV9,CASSVGGASTDTQYF,TGTGCCAGCAGCGTCGGGGGAGCAAGCACAGATACGCAGTATTTT
.,TRBJ2-7,.,TRBV19,CASSGMVGAAKYEQYF,TGTGCCAGTAGTGGAATGGTGGGCGCGGCGAAATACGAGCAGTACTTC
.,TRBJ2-7,.,TRBV6-1,CAGSGTRTYEQYF,TGTGCCGGCTCTGGGACTCGAACCTACGAGCAGTACTTC
.,TRBJ1-1,.,TRBV5-1,CASREIGHYGEAFF,TGCGCCAGCAGGGAGATAGGACACTACGGAGAAGCTTTCTTT
.,TRBJ1-1,TRBD1,TRBV28,CASSPGDRGPSRGAFF,TGTGCCAGCAGTCCCGGGGACAGGGGACCCTCACGGGGGGCTTTCTTT
.,TRBJ2-2,.,TRBV7-9,CASSLAGSTGELFF,TGTGCCAGCAGCTTAGCGGGAAGCACCGGGGAGCTGTTTTTT
.,TRBJ1-5,.,TRBV5-6,CAGGASHQPQHF,TGTGCCGGCGGGGCCTCCCATCAGCCCCAGCATTTT
.,TRBJ1-2,TRBD1,TRBV12-5,CASGLSLSTGGYGYTF,TGTGCTAGTGGTTTGTCCTTATCGACAGGGGGCTATGGCTACACCTTC
.,TRBJ2-7,TRBD1,TRBV2,CASRWDSTYEQYF,TGTGCCAGCAGATGGGACAGTACCTACGAGCAGTACTTC
.,TRBJ1-1,.,TRBV7-9,CASSPTENTEAFF,TGTGCCAGCAGCCCGACAGAGAACACTGAAGCTTTCTTT
.,TRBJ1-1,TRBD1,TRBV2,CASSDQGAYTEAFF,TGTGCCAGCAGTGACCAGGGGGCTTACACTGAAGCTTTCTTT
.,TRBJ2-1,.,TRBV19,CASSIDGLRSYNEQFF,TGTGCCAGTAGTATAGACGGGTTACGCTCCTACAATGAGCAGTTCTTC
.,TRBJ2-1,TRBD2,TRBV7-9,CASSLAGTSANEQFF,TGTGCCAGCAGCTTAGCCGGGACTAGCGCCAATGAGCAGTTCTTC
.,TRBJ1-1,.,TRBV18,CASSPGVGEAFF,TGTGCCAGCTCACCAGGGGTAGGTGAAGCTTTCTTT
.,TRBJ1-2,.,TRBV6-5,CASSRQSRIYGYTF,TGTGCCAGCAGTCGACAGAGTCGGATATATGGCTACACCTTC
.,TRBJ2-1,.,TRBV2,CASSVGRWSYNEQFF,TGTGCCAGCAGTGTGGGTAGATGGTCCTACAATGAGCAGTTCTTC
.,TRBJ1-2,TRBD1,TRBV11-2,CASSPPWGQPYGYTF,TGTGCCAGCAGCCCGCCTTGGGGACAGCCCTATGGCTACACCTTC
.,TRBJ2-3,.,TRBV27,CASSRTGTWASNTQYF,TGTGCCAGCAGTCGAACCGGAACGTGGGCCTCTAATACGCAGTATTTT
.,TRBJ2-7,TRBD1,TRBV7-8,CASSFDRGLSEQYF,TGTGCCAGCAGCTTTGACAGGGGGCTTAGCGAGCAGTACTTC
.,TRBJ2-7,.,TRBV6-1,CASSEGDQAYEQYF,TGTGCCAGCAGTGAAGGGGACCAGGCCTACGAGCAGTACTTC
.,TRBJ1-5,.,TRBV28,CASSSIGQPQHF,TGTGCCAGCAGTTCAATAGGTCAGCCCCAGCATTTT
.,TRBJ2-3,.,TRBV4-1,CASSQEGGPSTDTQYF,TGCGCCAGCAGCCAAGAGGGCGGGCCAAGCACAGATACGCAGTATTTT
few,TRBJ2-7,TRBD2,TRBV5-4,CASSPGLAGVYEQYF,TGTGCCAGCAGCCCGGGGCTAGCGGGAGTCTACGAGCAGTACTTC
once,TRBJ2-1,TRBD2,TRBV5-1,CASTQGLAGASNEQFF,TGCGCCAGCACCCAAGGACTAGCGGGAGCCTCCAATGAGCAGTTCTTC
.,TRBJ2-1,.,TRBV29-1,CSVQPALRGAIFF,TGCAGCGTACAACCAGCCCTCCGGGGCGCGATATTCTTC
.,TRBJ2-6,.,TRBV5-1,CASSSDGGSGANVLTF,TGCGCCAGCAGCTCCGATGGGGGCTCTGGGGCCAACGTCCTGACTTTC
.,TRBJ1-1,TRBD1,TRBV7-8,CASSSARQGNTEAFF,TGTGCCAGCAGCTCGGCCAGACAGGGGAACACTGAAGCTTTCTTT
.,TRBJ2-7,.,TRBV20-1,CSASRLNEQYF,TGCAGTGCTTCCCGTCTCAACGAGCAGTACTTC
.,TRBJ1-4,.,TRBV28,CASSWGRPGHEKLFF,TGTGCCAGCAGTTGGGGCCGACCCGGGCATGAAAAACTGTTTTTT
.,TRBJ2-4,.,TRBV2,CASSGVEINIQYF,TGTGCCAGCAGTGGGGTAGAGATAAACATTCAGTACTTC
.,TRBJ1-4,.,TRBV27,CASSQSGARVEKLFF,TGTGCCAGCAGCCAGTCAGGGGCTAGGGTAGAAAAACTGTTTTTT
.,TRBJ1-5,TRBD1,TRBV7-9,CASGTGQPYSNQPQHF,TGTGCCAGCGGGACAGGGCAACCATATAGCAATCAGCCCCAGCATTTT
.,TRBJ2-5,TRBD2,TRBV7-3,CASSLRGRTSGRHQETQYF,TGTGCCAGCAGCTTAAGGGGGCGGACTAGCGGGAGGCACCAAGAGACCCAGTACTTC
.,TRBJ1-5,.,TRBV18,CASSPYHADQPQHF,TGTGCCAGCTCACCATACCATGCGGATCAGCCCCAGCATTTT
.,TRBJ2-1,TRBD2,TRBV7-9,CASSKTPGLALIEQFF,TGTGCCAGCAGCAAGACGCCGGGACTAGCGCTGATTGAGCAGTTCTTC
.,TRBJ1-4,.,TRBV19,CASSKRDGTYEKLFF,TGTGCCAGTAGTAAACGGGACGGGACCTATGAAAAACTGTTTTTT